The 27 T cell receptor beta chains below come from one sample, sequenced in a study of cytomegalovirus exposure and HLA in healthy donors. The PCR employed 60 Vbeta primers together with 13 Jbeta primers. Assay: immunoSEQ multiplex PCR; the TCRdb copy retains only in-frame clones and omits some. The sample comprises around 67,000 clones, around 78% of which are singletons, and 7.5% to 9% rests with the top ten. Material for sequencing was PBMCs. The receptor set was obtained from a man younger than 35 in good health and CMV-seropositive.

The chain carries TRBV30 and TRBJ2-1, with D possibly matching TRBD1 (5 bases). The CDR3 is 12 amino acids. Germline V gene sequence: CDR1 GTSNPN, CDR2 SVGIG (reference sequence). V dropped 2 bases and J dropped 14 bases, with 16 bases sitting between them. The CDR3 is CAWSTTVTLKFF. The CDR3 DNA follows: TGTGCCTGGAGTACGACAGTTACATTGAAGTTCTTC.

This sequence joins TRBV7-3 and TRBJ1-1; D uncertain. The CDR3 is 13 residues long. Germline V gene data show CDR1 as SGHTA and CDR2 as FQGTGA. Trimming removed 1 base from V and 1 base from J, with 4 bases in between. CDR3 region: CASSLRRNTEAFF. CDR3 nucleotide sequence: TGTGCCAGCAGCTTAAGGAGGAACACTGAAGCTTTCTTT.

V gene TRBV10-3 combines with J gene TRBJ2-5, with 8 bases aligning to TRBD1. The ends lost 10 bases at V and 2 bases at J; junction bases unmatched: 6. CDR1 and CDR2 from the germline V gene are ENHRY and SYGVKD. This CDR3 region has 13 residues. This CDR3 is CASADREQETQYF. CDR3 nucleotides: TGTGCCAGCGCGGACAGGGAACAAGAGACCCAGTACTTC.

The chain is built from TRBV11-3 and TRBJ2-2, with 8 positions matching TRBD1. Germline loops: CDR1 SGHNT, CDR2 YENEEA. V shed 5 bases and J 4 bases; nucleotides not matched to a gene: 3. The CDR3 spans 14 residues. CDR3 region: CASSRTGSTGELFF. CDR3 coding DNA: TGTGCCAGCAGCAGGACAGGGAGCACCGGGGAGCTGTTTTTT.

The CDR3 DNA is TGTGCCAGCAGACTAGCGGGAGCCCATACGCAGTATTTT. It translates to CASRLAGAHTQYF. This chain joins TRBV25-1 and TRBJ2-3; TRBD2 agrees at 11 bases. Germline CDR1 MGHDK, CDR2 SYGVNS. The CDR3 covers 13 residues. The junction had 3 bases not matched to a gene; V was cut back by 6 bases and J by 7 bases. The full variable domain, in which reference TRBV25-1 and TRBJ2-3 provide the parts outside the CDR3, is EADIYQTPRYLVIGTGKKITLECSQTMGHDKMYWYQQDPGMELHLIHYSYGVNSTEKGDLSSESTVSRIRTEHFPLTLESARPSHTSQYLCASRLAGAHTQYFGPGTRLTVL.

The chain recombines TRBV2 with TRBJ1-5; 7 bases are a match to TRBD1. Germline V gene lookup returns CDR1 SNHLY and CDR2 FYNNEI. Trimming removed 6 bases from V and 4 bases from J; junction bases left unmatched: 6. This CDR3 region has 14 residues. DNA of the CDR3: TGTGCCAGCAGGAGGGACAGCGCTAATCAGCCCCAGCATTTT. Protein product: CASRRDSANQPQHF.

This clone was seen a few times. CDR3: CASSFRLAGGTSYEQYF. The CDR3 region has the DNA TGTGCCAGCAGCTTCCGACTAGCGGGGGGAACCTCCTACGAGCAGTACTTC. The genes are TRBV5-6 and TRBJ2-7, with TRBD2 identical over 13 bases. V lost 2 bases and J lost 0; bases outside the gene matches: 5. The CDR3 extends over 17 amino acids. Germline values: CDR1 SGHDT, CDR2 YYEEEE.

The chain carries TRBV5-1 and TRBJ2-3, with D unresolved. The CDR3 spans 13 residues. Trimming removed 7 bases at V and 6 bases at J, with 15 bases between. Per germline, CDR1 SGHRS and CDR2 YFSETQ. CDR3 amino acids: CASQDSPADTQYF. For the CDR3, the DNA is TGCGCCAGCCAGGATTCTCCCGCGGATACGCAGTATTTT. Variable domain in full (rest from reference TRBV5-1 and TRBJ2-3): KAGVTQTPRYLIKTRGQQVTLSCSPISGHRSVSWYQQTPGQGLQFLFEYFSETQRNKGNFPGRFSGRQFSNSRSEMNVSTLELGDSALYLCASQDSPADTQYFGPGTRLTVL.

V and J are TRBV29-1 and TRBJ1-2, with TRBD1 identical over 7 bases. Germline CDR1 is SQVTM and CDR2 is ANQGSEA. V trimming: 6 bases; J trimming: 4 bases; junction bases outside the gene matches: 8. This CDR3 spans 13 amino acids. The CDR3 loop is CSVWTGEGYGYTF. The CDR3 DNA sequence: TGCAGCGTGTGGACAGGCGAGGGCTATGGCTACACCTTC.

The CDR3: CSVEGGAYEQYF. In DNA form, the CDR3 reads TGCAGCGTTGAAGGGGGCGCCTACGAGCAGTACTTC. This chain links TRBV29-1 with TRBJ2-7, with D perhaps matching TRBD1 (5 bases). The CDR3 is 12 residues long. V was shortened by 1 base and J by 2 bases, with 6 bases between the two germline ends. Germline V gene data show CDR1 as SQVTM and CDR2 as ANQGSEA.

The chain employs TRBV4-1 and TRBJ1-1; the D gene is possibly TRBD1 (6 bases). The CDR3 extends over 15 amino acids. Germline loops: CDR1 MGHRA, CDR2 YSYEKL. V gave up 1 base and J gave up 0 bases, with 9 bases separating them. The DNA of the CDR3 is TGCGCCAGCAGCCAAGCGAGGGGGATGAACACTGAAGCTTTCTTT. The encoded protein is CASSQARGMNTEAFF.

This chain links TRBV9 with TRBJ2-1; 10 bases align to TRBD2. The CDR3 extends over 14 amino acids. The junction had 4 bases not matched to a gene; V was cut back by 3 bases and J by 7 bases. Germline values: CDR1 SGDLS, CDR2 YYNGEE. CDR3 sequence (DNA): TGTGCCAGCAGCGCAAGAGCGGGGGGGAATGAGCAGTTCTTC. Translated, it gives CASSARAGGNEQFF.

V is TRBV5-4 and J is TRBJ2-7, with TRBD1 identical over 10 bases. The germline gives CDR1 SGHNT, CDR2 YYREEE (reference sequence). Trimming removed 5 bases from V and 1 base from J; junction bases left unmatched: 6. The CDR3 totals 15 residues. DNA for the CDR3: TGTGCCAGCAGGAACCGGGACAGGGGTTCCTACGAGCAGTACTTC. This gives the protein CASRNRDRGSYEQYF. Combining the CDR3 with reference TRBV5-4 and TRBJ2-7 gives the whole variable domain ETGVTQSPTHLIKTRGQQVTLRCSSQSGHNTVSWYQQALGQGPQFIFQYYREEENGRGNFPPRFSGLQFPNYSSELNVNALELDDSALYLCASRNRDRGSYEQYFGPGTRLTVT.

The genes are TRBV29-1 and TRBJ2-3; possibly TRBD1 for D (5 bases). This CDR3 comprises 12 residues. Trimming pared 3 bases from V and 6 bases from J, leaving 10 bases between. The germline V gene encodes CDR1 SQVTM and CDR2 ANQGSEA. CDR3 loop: CSVDRAVDTQYF. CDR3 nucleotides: TGCAGCGTTGACAGGGCAGTTGATACGCAGTATTTT.

The chain's CDR3 is CASSNRVGEQYF. CDR3 sequence (DNA): TGTGCCAGCAGTAACAGGGTTGGGGAGCAGTACTTC. The V gene is TRBV6-5, the J gene TRBJ2-7, with D perhaps TRBD1 (6 bases). The CDR3 has 12 amino acids. Germline values: CDR1 MNHEY, CDR2 SVGAGI. V shed 5 bases and J shed 7 bases, with 12 bases lying between them.

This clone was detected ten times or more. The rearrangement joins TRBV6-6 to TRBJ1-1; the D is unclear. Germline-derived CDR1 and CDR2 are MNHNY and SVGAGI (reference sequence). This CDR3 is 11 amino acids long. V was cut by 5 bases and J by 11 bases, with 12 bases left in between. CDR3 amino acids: CASSALAGAFF. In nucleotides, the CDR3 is TGTGCCAGCAGTGCCTTAGCTGGGGCTTTCTTT.

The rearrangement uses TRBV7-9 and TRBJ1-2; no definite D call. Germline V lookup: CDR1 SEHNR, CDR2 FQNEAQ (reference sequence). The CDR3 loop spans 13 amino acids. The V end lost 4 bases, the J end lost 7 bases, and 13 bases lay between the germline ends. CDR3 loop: CASSSSLGAGYTF. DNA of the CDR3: TGTGCCAGCAGCTCCTCCCTAGGCGCTGGCTACACCTTC.

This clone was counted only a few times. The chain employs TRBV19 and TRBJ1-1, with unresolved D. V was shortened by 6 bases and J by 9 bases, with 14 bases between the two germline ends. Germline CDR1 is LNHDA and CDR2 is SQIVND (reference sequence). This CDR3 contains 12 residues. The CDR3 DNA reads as TGTGCCAGTAGCGACGCGGGATACAAAGCTTTCTTT. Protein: CASSDAGYKAFF.

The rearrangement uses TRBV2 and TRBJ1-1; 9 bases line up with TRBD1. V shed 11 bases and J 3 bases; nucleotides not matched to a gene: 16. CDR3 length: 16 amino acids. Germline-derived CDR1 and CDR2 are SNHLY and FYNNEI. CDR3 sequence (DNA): TGTGCCGGATTGGACAGGGGAAGTTTCAAGGACACTGAAGCTTTCTTT. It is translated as CAGLDRGSFKDTEAFF. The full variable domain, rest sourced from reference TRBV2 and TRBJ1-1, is EPEVTQTPSHQVTQMGQEVILRCVPISNHLYFYWYRQILGQKVEFLVSFYNNEISEKSEIFDDQFSVERPDGSNFTLKIRSTKLEDSAMYFCAGLDRGSFKDTEAFFGQGTRLTVV.

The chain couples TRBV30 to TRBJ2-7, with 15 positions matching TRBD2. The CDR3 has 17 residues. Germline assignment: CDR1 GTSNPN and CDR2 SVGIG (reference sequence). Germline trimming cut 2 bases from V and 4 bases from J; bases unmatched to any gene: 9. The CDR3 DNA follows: TGTGCCTGGAGTTCTTTCCGGACTAGCGGGAGGGTTTACGAGCAGTACTTC. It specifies CAWSSFRTSGRVYEQYF.

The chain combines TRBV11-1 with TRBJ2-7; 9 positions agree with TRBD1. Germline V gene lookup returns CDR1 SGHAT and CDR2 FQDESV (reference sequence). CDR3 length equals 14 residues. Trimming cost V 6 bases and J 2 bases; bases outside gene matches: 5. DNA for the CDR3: TGTGCCAGCAGTTTCGGGACAGGGCCCTACGAGCAGTACTTC. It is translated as CASSFGTGPYEQYF.

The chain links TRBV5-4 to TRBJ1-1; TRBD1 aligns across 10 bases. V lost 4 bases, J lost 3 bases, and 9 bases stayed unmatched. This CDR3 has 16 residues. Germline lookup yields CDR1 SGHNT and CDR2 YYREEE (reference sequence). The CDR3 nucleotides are TGTGCCAGCAGCGTCGGGACAGGGGAATTGGACACTGAAGCTTTCTTT. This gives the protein CASSVGTGELDTEAFF.

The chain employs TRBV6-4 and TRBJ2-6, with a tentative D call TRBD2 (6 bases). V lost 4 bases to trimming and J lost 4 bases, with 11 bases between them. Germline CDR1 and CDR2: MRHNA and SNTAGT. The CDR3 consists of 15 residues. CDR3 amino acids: CASSVSGDGANVLTF. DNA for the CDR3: TGTGCCAGCAGTGTATCGGGGGACGGGGCCAACGTCCTGACTTTC.

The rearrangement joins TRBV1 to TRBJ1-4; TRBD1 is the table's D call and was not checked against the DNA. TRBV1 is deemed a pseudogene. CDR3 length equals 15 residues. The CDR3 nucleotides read TGCACCAGCAGCATACGGACCGCAGGGGATGAAAAACTGTTTTTT. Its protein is CTSSIRTAGDEKLFF.

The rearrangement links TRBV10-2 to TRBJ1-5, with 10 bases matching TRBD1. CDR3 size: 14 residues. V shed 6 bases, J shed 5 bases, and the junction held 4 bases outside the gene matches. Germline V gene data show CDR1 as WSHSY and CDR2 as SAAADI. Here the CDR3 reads CASSRDRGYQPQHF. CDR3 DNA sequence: TGCGCCAGCAGCCGGGACAGGGGATATCAGCCCCAGCATTTT.

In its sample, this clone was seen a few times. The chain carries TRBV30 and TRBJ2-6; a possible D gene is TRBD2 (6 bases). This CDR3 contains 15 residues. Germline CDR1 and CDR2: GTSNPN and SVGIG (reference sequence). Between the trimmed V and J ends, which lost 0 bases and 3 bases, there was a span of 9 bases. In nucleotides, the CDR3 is TGTGCCTGGAGTGTCCGGGGGTATGGGGCCAACGTCCTGACTTTC. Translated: CAWSVRGYGANVLTF.

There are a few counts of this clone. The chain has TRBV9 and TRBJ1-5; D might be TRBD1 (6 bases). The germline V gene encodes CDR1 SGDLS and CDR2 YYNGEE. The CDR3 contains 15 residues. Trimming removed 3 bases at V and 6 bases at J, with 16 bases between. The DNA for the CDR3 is TGTGCCAGCAGCGCGTTTGCAGGGGTGGGTCAGCCCCAGCATTTT. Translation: CASSAFAGVGQPQHF.